What follows are 8 T cell receptor beta chains derived from one specimen sequenced in a study of beta chain features in type 1 diabetes. Every bit of the isolated RNA underwent reverse transcription, so sequencing read expressed TCRB transcripts. Sequencing was performed with immunoSEQ multiplex PCR; in TCRdb, only in-frame clones are kept and a portion is missing. The table records hundreds of thousands of clones, roughly 16% of them present only once. Input material: naive CD4+ T cells from blood. The receptor source for this set is a man younger than 30 in good health.

This clone was observed a few times. The V and J genes are TRBV7-9 and TRBJ1-2; D gene unclear. The CDR3 loop spans 13 amino acids. Per the germline V gene, CDR1 is SEHNR and CDR2 is FQNEAQ (reference sequence). V was cut by 1 base and J by 0 bases, with 3 bases left in between. This CDR3 reads CASSLEANYGYTF. Here the CDR3 DNA reads TGTGCCAGCAGCTTAGAGGCTAACTATGGCTACACCTTC.

The chain links TRBV18 to TRBJ2-2, with D perhaps matching TRBD1 (6 bases). V was cut by 3 bases and J by 7 bases, with 12 bases left in between. Germline CDR1 KGHSH, CDR2 LQKENI. This CDR3 contains 14 residues. CDR3 sequence: CASSPNRDGGELFF. The CDR3 coding sequence is TGTGCCAGCTCACCGAACAGGGACGGCGGGGAGCTGTTTTTT.

This sequence joins TRBV5-1 and TRBJ1-1; 10 bases fit TRBD1. V was clipped by 7 bases and J by 5 bases; unmatched bases: 8. Looked up from germline, CDR1 is SGHRS and CDR2 is YFSETQ. CDR3 length: 14 residues. CDR3 residues: CASGTTGGTTEAFF. For the CDR3, the DNA is TGCGCCAGCGGGACGACAGGGGGCACTACTGAAGCTTTCTTT.

The V call is TRBV7-9, the J call TRBJ2-7; D unclear. The germline gives CDR1 SEHNR, CDR2 FQNEAQ (reference sequence). The CDR3 is 12 amino acids. With 1 base removed from V and 6 bases from J, the gap between germline ends came to 7 bases. CDR3 region: CASSLDSFEQYF. As DNA, the CDR3 is TGTGCCAGCAGCTTAGACAGCTTCGAGCAGTACTTC.

This chain joins TRBV25-1 and TRBJ2-5; TRBD1 or TRBD2 may be the D gene (6 bases each). Deletions cut 3 bases from V and 11 bases from J, with 13 bases between. The CDR3 has 12 amino acids. Germline loops: CDR1 MGHDK, CDR2 SYGVNS. CDR3 sequence: CASSDPGAGQYF. The CDR3 nucleotides are TGTGCCAGCAGTGACCCGGGGGCGGGGCAGTACTTC.

The chain is built from TRBV15 and TRBJ2-7, with unresolved D. Between the trimmed V and J ends, which lost 5 bases and 4 bases, there was a span of 9 bases. Germline CDR1 and CDR2: LNHNV and YYDKDF (reference sequence). This CDR3 spans 12 amino acids. CDR3: CATSVHSYEQYF. The CDR3 region has the DNA TGTGCCACCAGCGTCCACAGTTACGAGCAGTACTTC.

This clone occurred a few times. This chain joins TRBV29-1 and TRBJ1-2; the D is unclear. V lost 4 bases, J lost 8 bases, and 20 bases lay in between. The germline gives CDR1 SQVTM, CDR2 ANQGSEA. This CDR3 spans 14 amino acids. CDR3 DNA: TGCAGCGTTGCACTCCCCGGGAGCCGATGGGGCTACACCTTC. Encoded protein: CSVALPGSRWGYTF.

In its sample, this clone was seen a few times. The chain carries TRBV5-4 and TRBJ1-5; TRBD1 agrees at 9 bases. The CDR3 consists of 19 residues. The germline V gene encodes CDR1 SGHNT and CDR2 YYREEE (reference sequence). J gave up 0 bases and V 7 bases, and 17 bases lay outside the gene matches. The CDR3: CASYAPGDREACSNQPQHF. The CDR3 DNA reads TGTGCCAGCTATGCCCCGGGGGACAGGGAGGCTTGTAGCAATCAGCCCCAGCATTTT.